This record concerns one T cell receptor beta chain sequence. Its antigen is unknown. The sample holds other DNA sequences that translate to the same CDR3. The assay was immunoSEQ multiplex PCR, and TCRdb's table has in-frame clones only and misses some. The data contain approximately 940,000 clones, about three quarters of them seen just once; the ten biggest clones take up approximately 1.5%. The data were obtained in a study of shared clonotypes between healthy human individuals. Broader study findings: Investigators expected sequencing depth to affect clonotype sharing among donors. The sharing of 5% to 5.5% of naive CD4 clonotypes was seen across a few donors. Blood alone was sampled, and tissue repertoires likely differ.

V lost 5 bases to trimming and J lost 1 base, with 12 bases between them. The CDR3 spans 14 residues. From germline, CDR1 is SEHNR and CDR2 FQNEAQ (reference sequence). This sequence originates from a man aged 18 to 30 in good health. Input material: memory CD4+ T cells sorted from blood. Described subset: CD45RA-negative fraction. The chain carries TRBV7-9 and TRBJ2-7; D is perhaps TRBD1 or TRBD2 (5 bases each). Here the CDR3 reads CASSPGRTSYEQYF. CDR3 sequence (DNA): TGTGCCAGCAGCCCGGGACGGACGTCCTACGAGCAGTACTTC.